These T cell receptor beta chains were read from a single sample in a study of vaccination and CD4 T cells after COVID-19. For these TCRs, the target antigens are not known. TCRdb reprocessed the PCR reads with MiXCR, giving one entry per CDR3 protein. The sample lists over 25,000 distinct CDR3 sequences, about 60% occurring once. The sample consisted of CD4+ T cells from blood, cultured in vitro, taken after SARS-CoV-2 vaccination. All receptors come from a human donor who received a COVID-19 vaccine. Both conserved end residues are part of each CDR3. Fields, in order: V gene, J gene, D gene, clone size, CDR3 length, CDR3 protein, CDR3 DNA. D genes are given only for firm matches. Clone size, where shown, is once, few, many, or a class for clones that have expanded.

>TRBV10-1|TRBJ2-1|TRBD1|few|14
CALLRTGGYNEQFF
TGCGCCCTGTTACGGACAGGGGGTTACAATGAGCAGTTCTTC
>TRBV20-1|TRBJ2-7|NA|NA|15
CSARPGGGSSYEQYF
TGCAGTGCTAGACCAGGGGGGGGGAGCTCCTACGAGCAGTACTTC
>TRBV15|TRBJ1-6|NA|NA|18
CATSRDPGRDSGRSPLHF
TGTGCCACCAGCAGAGATCCGGGCCGGGACTCAGGAAGGTCACCCCTCCACTTT
>TRBV23-1|TRBJ2-7|TRBD1|NA|12
CASFGQGYEQYF
TGCGCCAGCTTCGGACAGGGCTACGAGCAGTACTTC
>TRBV20-1|TRBJ2-1|TRBD2|NA|19
CSAADFTGLAGGQDNEQFF
TGCAGTGCTGCGGATTTTACGGGACTAGCGGGGGGGCAGGACAATGAGCAGTTCTTC
>TRBV7-9|TRBJ2-7|TRBD2|NA|17
CASSSGWQRGANYEQYF
TGTGCCAGCAGCTCTGGGTGGCAGCGGGGGGCCAATTACGAGCAGTACTTC
>TRBV12-3/TRBV12-4|TRBJ1-2|NA|NA|15
CASSSGTEPRWGYTF
TGTGCCAGCAGTTCGGGGACTGAGCCTCGGTGGGGCTACACCTTC
>TRBV6-5|TRBJ1-1|NA|NA|14
CASRYRQPNTEAFF
TGTGCCAGCAGGTACCGACAGCCCAACACTGAAGCTTTCTTT
>TRBV5-6|TRBJ2-7|NA|NA|11
CASSSESQQYF
TGTGCCAGCAGTTCTGAGTCCCAGCAGTACTTC
>TRBV7-3|TRBJ1-1|NA|NA|13
CASSLRGPGEAFF
TGTGCCAGCAGCTTAAGAGGACCAGGTGAAGCTTTCTTT
>TRBV20-1|TRBJ2-7|TRBD2|NA|15
CSATATSGGTGEQYF
TGCAGTGCCACCGCGACTAGCGGGGGGACGGGCGAGCAGTACTTC
>TRBV30|TRBJ2-6|NA|once|17
CAWSVQSTSSGANVLTF
TGTGCCTGGAGTGTACAGTCAACCAGCTCTGGGGCCAACGTCCTGACTTTC
>TRBV27|TRBJ1-6|NA|NA|14
CASSRQGNASPLHF
TGTGCCAGCAGTCGGCAGGGAAACGCTTCACCCCTCCACTTT
>TRBV6-1|TRBJ1-5|TRBD1|few|16
CASSPSRDRGDQPQHF
TGTGCCAGCAGCCCTTCAAGGGACAGGGGGGATCAGCCCCAGCATTTT
>TRBV30|TRBJ1-1|NA|few|16
CAWSPAQATFNTEAFF
TGTGCCTGGAGTCCCGCCCAAGCGACATTTAACACTGAAGCTTTCTTT
>TRBV6-1|TRBJ2-3|NA|few|13
CASSEGGTDTQYF
TGTGCCAGCAGTGAAGGCGGCACAGATACGCAGTATTTT
>TRBV2|TRBJ2-3|NA|NA|15
CASSGRAGHTDTQYF
TGTGCCAGCAGTGGGCGAGCGGGCCACACAGATACGCAGTATTTT
>TRBV6-1|TRBJ2-2|NA|NA|15
CASIYGGENTGELFF
TGTGCCAGCATATATGGTGGGGAGAACACCGGGGAGCTGTTTTTT
>TRBV24-1|TRBJ2-3|TRBD1|few|14
CATSVRGRSDTQYF
TGTGCCACCAGTGTTAGGGGGCGGTCAGATACGCAGTATTTT
>TRBV7-2|TRBJ2-3|NA|few|15
CASSSDPGSTDTQYF
TGTGCCAGCAGCTCCGATCCTGGAAGCACAGATACGCAGTATTTT
>TRBV20-1|TRBJ2-3|TRBD2|few|20
CSAREPSPGLAGGPGDTQYF
TGCAGTGCTAGAGAACCTAGTCCGGGACTAGCGGGGGGGCCGGGAGATACGCAGTATTTT
>TRBV19|TRBJ1-5|TRBD1|NA|15
CASSIGGQGFQPQHF
TGTGCCAGTAGTATTGGGGGACAGGGGTTTCAGCCCCAGCATTTT
>TRBV12-5|TRBJ1-2|NA|once|14
CASGLWQRLNGYTF
TGTGCTAGTGGTTTGTGGCAGAGACTTAATGGCTACACCTTC
>TRBV7-9|TRBJ2-2|NA|NA|15
CASSFSVSGTGELFF
TGTGCCAGCAGCTTCTCGGTCAGCGGCACCGGGGAGCTGTTTTTT
>TRBV20-1|TRBJ1-5|NA|NA|14
CSARGYYSNQPQHF
TGCAGTGCTAGAGGGTATTATAGCAATCAGCCCCAGCATTTT
>TRBV5-4|TRBJ2-1|TRBD2|NA|14
CASSPSGGPHEQFF
TGTGCCAGCAGCCCTAGCGGGGGGCCGCATGAGCAGTTCTTC
>TRBV2|TRBJ2-7|TRBD1|few|15
CASSARTGGSYEQYF
TGTGCCAGCAGTGCCCGGACAGGGGGCTCCTACGAGCAGTACTTC
>TRBV3-1|TRBJ2-5|TRBD2|once|15
CASSQNSGGKETQYF
TGTGCCAGCAGCCAAAATAGCGGGGGGAAAGAGACCCAGTACTTC
>TRBV7-3|TRBJ2-1|NA|NA|14
CASSSTPGANEQFF
TGTGCCAGCAGCTCCACACCAGGGGCCAATGAGCAGTTCTTC
>TRBV11-3|TRBJ2-7|NA|NA|14
CASSLDGTGYEQYF
TGTGCCAGCAGCTTAGATGGGACTGGCTACGAGCAGTACTTC
>TRBV3-1|TRBJ1-5|NA|NA|18
CASSQEGSRQTLNQPQHF
TGTGCCAGCAGCCAAGAAGGTTCGAGACAGACCCTCAATCAGCCCCAGCATTTT
>TRBV12-5|TRBJ1-1|NA|few|12
CASAIRVTEAFF
TGTGCTAGCGCGATTAGGGTAACTGAAGCTTTCTTT
>TRBV2|TRBJ1-2|NA|few|15
CASSESQGRVNGYTF
TGTGCCAGCAGTGAAAGCCAGGGGAGGGTGAATGGCTACACCTTC
>TRBV12-3/TRBV12-4|TRBJ1-3|TRBD1|NA|15
CASNPTGQSGNTIYF
TGTGCCAGCAACCCGACAGGGCAATCTGGAAACACCATATATTTT
>TRBV5-6|TRBJ1-1|NA|NA|12
CASSLVQGEAFF
TGTGCCAGCAGCTTGGTACAGGGTGAAGCTTTCTTT
>TRBV6-5|TRBJ1-6|TRBD1|few|14
CASSYSQGNSPLHF
TGTGCCAGCAGTTACTCACAGGGGAATTCACCCCTCCACTTT
>TRBV20-1|TRBJ2-1|NA|NA|15
CSARDGTRAHNEQFF
TGCAGTGCTAGAGATGGGACGCGGGCCCACAATGAGCAGTTCTTC
>TRBV7-9|TRBJ1-2|TRBD1|NA|14
CASSLAQGAGGYTF
TGTGCCAGCAGCTTGGCCCAGGGGGCAGGTGGCTACACCTTC
>TRBV6-1|TRBJ2-3|NA|NA|14
CASRGGLGTDTQYF
TGTGCCAGCAGGGGGGGCTTAGGCACAGATACGCAGTATTTT
>TRBV20-1|TRBJ1-3|TRBD1|NA|14
CSAKRDRPGGTIYF
TGCAGTGCTAAAAGGGACAGGCCCGGGGGCACCATATATTTT
>TRBV20-1|TRBJ2-5|NA|NA|13
CSARAGFLETQYF
TGCAGTGCTAGGGCGGGATTCTTAGAGACCCAGTACTTC
>TRBV5-1|TRBJ2-5|NA|NA|14
CASSRGGGLETQYF
TGCGCCAGCAGCCGTGGGGGGGGGCTAGAGACCCAGTACTTC
>TRBV11-2|TRBJ2-3|TRBD2|NA|16
CASSLVRAGGRNTQYF
TGTGCCAGCAGCTTAGTTCGAGCGGGGGGGCGTAATACGCAGTATTTT
>TRBV7-8|TRBJ1-5|TRBD1|NA|14
CASSPQGANQPQHF
TGTGCCAGCAGCCCACAGGGGGCCAATCAGCCCCAGCATTTT
>TRBV12-3/TRBV12-4|TRBJ1-1|NA|NA|15
CASSLPGSGNTEAFF
TGTGCCAGCAGTTTACCCGGGTCGGGGAACACTGAAGCTTTCTTT
>TRBV29-1|TRBJ2-7|TRBD1|NA|12
CSAGQGSGEQYF
TGCAGCGCCGGACAGGGTTCCGGCGAGCAGTACTTC
>TRBV7-9|TRBJ2-5|NA|NA|14
CASSFEDGQEIQYF
TGTGCCAGCAGCTTCGAGGACGGCCAAGAGATCCAGTACTTC
>TRBV27|TRBJ1-6|TRBD1|NA|16
CASSLGQGVYNSPLHF
TGTGCCAGCAGTTTGGGACAGGGGGTGTATAATTCACCCCTCCACTTT
>TRBV6-5|TRBJ1-1|NA|NA|14
CASSYSRQRSEAFF
TGTGCCAGCAGTTACTCCAGGCAGAGGTCTGAAGCTTTCTTT
>TRBV9|TRBJ2-7|NA|NA|15
CASSAPGSFGDEQYF
TGTGCCAGCAGCGCCCCCGGGTCCTTCGGGGACGAGCAGTACTTC
>TRBV7-9|TRBJ2-1|TRBD2|once|16
CASSLDSSGIYNEQFF
TGTGCCAGCAGCTTAGACTCTAGCGGGATATACAATGAGCAGTTCTTC
>TRBV25-1|TRBJ2-7|NA|NA|13
CASSRGISYEQYF
TGTGCCAGCAGTAGAGGGATTTCCTACGAGCAGTACTTC
>TRBV25-1|TRBJ2-7|TRBD2|NA|14
CASSPTSGEYEQYF
TGTGCCAGCAGCCCTACTAGCGGGGAGTACGAGCAGTACTTC
>TRBV9|TRBJ2-2|NA|once|14
CASSVVGATGELFF
TGTGCCAGCAGCGTAGTAGGGGCTACCGGGGAGCTGTTTTTT
>TRBV7-2|TRBJ2-7|NA|NA|14
CASSLATLSYEQYF
TGTGCCAGCAGCTTAGCGACCCTCTCCTACGAGCAGTACTTC
>TRBV12-3/TRBV12-4|TRBJ1-6|NA|NA|13
CASSRDRNSPLHF
TGTGCCAGCAGCCGGGACCGGAATTCACCCCTCCACTTT
>TRBV19|TRBJ1-5|TRBD1|NA|18
CASSFRDRGPISNQPQHF
TGTGCCAGTAGTTTTCGGGACAGGGGCCCAATTAGCAATCAGCCCCAGCATTTT